These 17 T cell receptor beta chains were sequenced from one sample in a study of blood T cell repertoires in COVID-19. Using immunoSEQ multiplex PCR, the repertoire was profiled, and TCRdb retains in-frame clones only, with some absent. This sample yields 170,000 or so clones, of which over 80% are seen a single time; about 8.3% belongs to the top ten. Material: peripheral blood. The receptors derive from a woman aged 70-85 years with COVID-19, enrolled during active disease.

This chain joins TRBV5-4 and TRBJ2-3; 7 bases are a match to TRBD1. The CDR3 covers 16 residues. The V gene's germline CDR1 is SGHNT and CDR2 YYREEE (reference sequence). Trimming cost V 0 bases and J 4 bases; bases outside gene matches: 8. The chain's CDR3 is CASSLVGQRLPDTQYF. The CDR3 DNA reads as TGTGCCAGCAGCTTGGTGGGACAGAGGTTGCCAGATACGCAGTATTTT.

The rearrangement uses TRBV19 and TRBJ2-1, with D perhaps matching TRBD1 (6 bases). The CDR3 has 13 amino acids. Between the trimmed V and J ends, which lost 6 bases and 4 bases, there was a span of 10 bases. Germline V gene sequence: CDR1 LNHDA, CDR2 SQIVND (reference sequence). CDR3 protein: CASRGDIYNEQFF. In nucleotides, the CDR3 is TGTGCCAGTAGGGGGGACATTTACAATGAGCAGTTCTTC.

This clone was recorded only once. The genes are TRBV7-2 and TRBJ2-3; 10 bases line up with TRBD2. This CDR3 has 15 residues. V shed 5 bases, J shed 2 bases, and the junction held 4 bases outside the gene matches. Germline V CDR1 and CDR2: SGHTA, FQGNSA. Written as DNA, the CDR3 is TGTGCCAGCAGCAGTAGCGGGAGGAACACAGATACGCAGTATTTT. This encodes CASSSSGRNTDTQYF.

The chain links TRBV19 to TRBJ2-6, with D maybe TRBD1 (7 bases). Germline V CDR1 and CDR2: LNHDA, SQIVND (reference sequence). The CDR3 spans 20 residues. Trimming left V 7 bases short and J 0 bases short, with 25 bases between. For the CDR3, the DNA is TGTGCCAGTAAGGAGGGCCCGGGGGAGACAGGGAACTCTGGGGCCAACGTCCTGACTTTC. Protein product: CASKEGPGETGNSGANVLTF. The full variable domain, rest sourced from reference TRBV19 and TRBJ2-6, is DGGITQSPKYLFRKEGQNVTLSCEQNLNHDAMYWYRQDPGQGLRLIYYSQIVNDFQKGDIAEGYSVSREKKESFPLTVTSAQKNPTAFYLCASKEGPGETGNSGANVLTFGAGSRLTVL.

The rearrangement uses TRBV20-1 and TRBJ2-1, with 11 positions matching TRBD2. CDR3 size: 17 residues. With V trimmed by 3 bases and J by 7 bases, 14 bases remained unmatched. Per germline, CDR1 DFQATT and CDR2 SNEGSKA (reference sequence). The CDR3 DNA reads TGCAGTGCTAGTAAAGGATTTAGGAGACTAGCGGGAAATGAGCAGTTCTTC. It yields the protein CSASKGFRRLAGNEQFF.

This clone was observed a handful of times. The chain couples TRBV7-2 to TRBJ2-3; weak D call: TRBD1 (6 bases). Deletions cut 4 bases from V and 3 bases from J, with 14 bases between. The germline V gene encodes CDR1 SGHTA and CDR2 FQGNSA. CDR3 length: 15 amino acids. The chain's CDR3 is CASSSNRAGTDTQYF. The CDR3 DNA follows: TGTGCCAGCAGCTCTAACAGGGCTGGAACAGATACGCAGTATTTT.

A few counts support this clone. J is TRBJ1-2 and V is TRBV9; no clear D gene. The V and J ends lost 2 bases and 4 bases respectively, with 9 bases between them. CDR1 SGDLS and CDR2 YYNGEE come from the germline V gene. The CDR3 extends over 13 amino acids. The CDR3 DNA reads TGTGCCAGCAGCGTGAGGGTCGGCTATGGCTACACCTTC. Translating gives CASSVRVGYGYTF.

This clone was observed once. The chain joins TRBV6-5 to TRBJ2-2; a weak D match, TRBD2 (5 bases). With 8 bases removed from V and 3 bases from J, the gap between germline ends came to 16 bases. Germline V gene sequence: CDR1 MNHEY, CDR2 SVGAGI. The CDR3 length is 15 residues. CDR3 region: CASVRTQKHTGELFF. The CDR3 DNA reads as TGTGCCAGCGTTAGGACTCAGAAGCACACCGGGGAGCTGTTTTTT.

The chain joins TRBV18 to TRBJ1-1; the D gene is possibly TRBD1 (5 bases). There are 15 residues in the CDR3. CDR1 and CDR2 (germline): KGHSH, LQKENI. The V gene lost 2 bases and the J gene lost 4 bases, with 14 bases spanning the gap. CDR3 loop: CASSPSQGGSTEAFF. The DNA of the CDR3 is TGTGCCAGCTCACCATCTCAGGGAGGCAGCACTGAAGCTTTCTTT.

The rearrangement uses TRBV15 and TRBJ2-5; TRBD2 matches 10 bases. The germline V gene encodes CDR1 LNHNV and CDR2 YYDKDF (reference sequence). The CDR3 has 14 amino acids. Unmatched junction bases numbered 6, after V lost 6 bases and J lost 5 bases. As DNA, the CDR3 is TGTGCCACCAGGGCTAGCGGGAGATTTGAGACCCAGTACTTC. Translated, it gives CATRASGRFETQYF.

The genes are TRBV24-1 and TRBJ2-1; TRBD1 agrees at 9 bases. This CDR3 is 16 amino acids long. The V gene's germline CDR1 is KGHDR and CDR2 SFDVKD. The trim removed 4 bases at V and 6 bases at J, leaving 9 bases unmatched. The CDR3 is CATSEGTGSSSNEQFF. The CDR3 DNA follows: TGTGCCACCAGTGAAGGGACAGGGTCATCGTCCAATGAGCAGTTCTTC.

In this sample, this clone turned up once. CDR3 sequence (DNA): TGCGCCAGCAGCCCGGGACAGGGAGGCGTCCTGACTTTC. Its translation is CASSPGQGGVLTF. The gene calls are TRBV4-1 and TRBJ2-6; 9 nucleotides agree with TRBD1. Germline V gives CDR1 MGHRA, CDR2 YSYEKL. J gave up 12 bases and V 4 bases, and 4 bases lay outside the gene matches. The CDR3 consists of 13 residues.

The chain uses TRBV27 and TRBJ2-6; no reliable D call. Germline lookup yields CDR1 MNHEY and CDR2 SMNVEV (reference sequence). This CDR3 contains 15 residues. The V end was cut by 7 bases, the J end by 1 base, with 11 bases between. The CDR3 sequence is CASTSLGSGANVLTF. For the CDR3, the DNA is TGTGCCAGCACCTCTCTAGGTTCTGGGGCCAACGTCCTGACTTTC.

V and J are TRBV4-3 and TRBJ2-3; 8 bases line up with TRBD2. Germline lookup yields CDR1 LGHNA and CDR2 YSLEER. The CDR3 runs 17 residues. V lost 4 bases, J lost 3 bases, and 12 bases stayed unmatched. CDR3 sequence: CASSREPASGPTDTQYF. The CDR3 region has the DNA TGCGCCAGCAGCCGCGAACCGGCTAGCGGGCCTACAGATACGCAGTATTTT.

J is TRBJ2-7 and V is TRBV18; 7 positions match TRBD1. The germline CDR1 and CDR2 sequences are KGHSH and LQKENI. The CDR3 sequence is 15 residues long. J gave up 1 base and V 4 bases, and 7 bases lay outside the gene matches. CDR3 in DNA: TGTGCCAGCTCACAGGGGGCAGGAGTGTCCTACGAGCAGTACTTC. Protein sequence: CASSQGAGVSYEQYF. The entire variable domain, with the rest obtained from reference TRBV18 and TRBJ2-7, is as follows: NAGVMQNPRHLVRRRGQEARLRCSPMKGHSHVYWYRQLPEEGLKFMVYLQKENIIDESGMPKERFSAEFPKEGPSILRIQQVVRGDSAAYFCASSQGAGVSYEQYFGPGTRLTVT.

Of note for this clone: The sample holds other DNA sequences that translate to the same CDR3. The rearrangement joins TRBV5-1 to TRBJ2-5, with D tentatively TRBD2 (6 bases). The V end was cut by 4 bases, the J end by 3 bases, with 7 bases between. This CDR3 contains 12 residues. Germline CDR1 is SGHRS and CDR2 is YFSETQ. The CDR3 loop reads CASSPGEETQYF. The CDR3 DNA is TGCGCCAGCAGCCCGGGAGAAGAGACCCAGTACTTC.

This chain links TRBV6-6 with TRBJ1-4; 9 bases line up with TRBD1. In germline, CDR1 is MNHNY, CDR2 SVGAGI (reference sequence). V was pared by 5 bases and J by 1 base, with 2 bases of the junction left unmatched. The CDR3 covers 15 residues. The CDR3, as DNA: TGTGCCAGCAGTGCGACAGGGGGAACTAATGAAAAACTGTTTTTT. Protein product: CASSATGGTNEKLFF.